The present T cell receptor beta chain was sequenced within a study of blood T cell repertoires in COVID-19. Germline trimming cut 2 bases from V and 5 bases from J; bases unmatched to any gene: 2. This CDR3 contains 16 residues. The germline CDR1 and CDR2 sequences are SSHAT and FNYEAQ (reference sequence). The protocol was immunoSEQ multiplex PCR, while the TCRdb copy is restricted to in-frame clones and leaves out a portion. The sample lists 60,000 to 65,000 clones; more than 70% were seen once. Seattle's cohort entered during active infection and was followed longitudinally. The receptor comes from a man between 60 and 75 years old with COVID-19, enrolled during active disease. Sequencing input: peripheral blood. The chain combines TRBV7-7 with TRBJ2-2, with 13 bases identical to TRBD2. CDR3 in amino acids: CASSLSGLAGTGELFF. The CDR3 nucleotides read TGTGCCAGCAGCTTATCGGGACTAGCGGGGACCGGGGAGCTGTTTTTT.